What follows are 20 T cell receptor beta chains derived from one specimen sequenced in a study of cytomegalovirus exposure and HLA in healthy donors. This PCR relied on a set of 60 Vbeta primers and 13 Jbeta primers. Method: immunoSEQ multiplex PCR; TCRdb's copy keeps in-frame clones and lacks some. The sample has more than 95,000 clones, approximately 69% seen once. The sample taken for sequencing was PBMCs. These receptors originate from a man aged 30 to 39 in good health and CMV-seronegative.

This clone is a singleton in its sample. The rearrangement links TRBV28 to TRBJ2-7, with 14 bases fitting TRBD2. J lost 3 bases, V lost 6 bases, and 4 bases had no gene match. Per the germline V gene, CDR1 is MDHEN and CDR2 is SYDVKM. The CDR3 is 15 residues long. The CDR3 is CASSPGLAGGYEQYF. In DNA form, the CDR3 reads TGTGCCAGCAGCCCAGGACTAGCGGGAGGCTACGAGCAGTACTTC.

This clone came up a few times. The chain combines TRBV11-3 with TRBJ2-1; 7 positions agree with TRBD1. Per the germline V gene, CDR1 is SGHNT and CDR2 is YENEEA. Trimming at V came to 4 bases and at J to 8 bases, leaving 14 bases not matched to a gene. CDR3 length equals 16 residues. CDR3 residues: CASSSGGRWGSDEQFF. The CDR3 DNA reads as TGTGCCAGCAGCTCAGGGGGTCGCTGGGGATCCGATGAGCAGTTCTTC.

This chain's CDR3 is CASSLVGAGQEGYTF. For the CDR3, the DNA is TGTGCCAGCAGCTTGGTAGGGGCAGGACAGGAGGGCTACACCTTC. The chain has TRBV5-6 and TRBJ1-2; 7 bases line up with TRBD1. Per the germline V gene, CDR1 is SGHDT and CDR2 is YYEEEE. V lost 0 bases, J lost 8 bases, and 10 bases stayed unmatched. The CDR3 covers 15 residues.

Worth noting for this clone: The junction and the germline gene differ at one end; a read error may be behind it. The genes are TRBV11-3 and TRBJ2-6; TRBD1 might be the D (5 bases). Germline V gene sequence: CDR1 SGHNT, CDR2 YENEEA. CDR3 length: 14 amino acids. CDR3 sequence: CASTPHSGANGLTF. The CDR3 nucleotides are TGTGCCAGCACCCCCCACTCTGGGGCCAACGGCCTGACTTTC.

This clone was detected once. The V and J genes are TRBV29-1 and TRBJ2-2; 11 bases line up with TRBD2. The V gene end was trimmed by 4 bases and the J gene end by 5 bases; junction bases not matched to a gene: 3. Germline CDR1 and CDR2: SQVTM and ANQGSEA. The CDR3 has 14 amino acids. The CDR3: CSVVWTSGTGELFF. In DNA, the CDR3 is TGCAGCGTTGTTTGGACTAGCGGGACCGGGGAGCTGTTTTTT.

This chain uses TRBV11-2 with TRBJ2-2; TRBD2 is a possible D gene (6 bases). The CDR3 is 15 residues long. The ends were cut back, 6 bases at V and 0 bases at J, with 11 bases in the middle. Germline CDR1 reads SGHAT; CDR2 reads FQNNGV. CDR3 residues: CASREGSTNTGELFF. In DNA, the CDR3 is TGTGCCAGCAGGGAGGGGTCTACGAACACCGGGGAGCTGTTTTTT. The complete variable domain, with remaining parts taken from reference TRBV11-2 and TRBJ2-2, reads EAGVAQSPRYKIIEKRQSVAFWCNPISGHATLYWYQQILGQGPKLLIQFQNNGVVDDSQLPKDRFSAERLKGVDSTLKIQPAKLEDSAVYLCASREGSTNTGELFFGEGSRLTVL.

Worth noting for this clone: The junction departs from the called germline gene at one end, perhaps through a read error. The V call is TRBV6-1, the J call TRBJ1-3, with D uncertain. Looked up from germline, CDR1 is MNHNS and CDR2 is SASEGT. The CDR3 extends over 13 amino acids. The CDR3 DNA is TGTGCCAGCAGGACGGGTAAAGGAAGCACCATATATTTT. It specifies CASRTGKGSTIYF.

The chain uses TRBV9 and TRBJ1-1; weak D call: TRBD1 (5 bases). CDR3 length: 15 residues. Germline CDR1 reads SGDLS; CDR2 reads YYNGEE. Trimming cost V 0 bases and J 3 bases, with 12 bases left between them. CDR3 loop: CASSVAQGTDTEAFF. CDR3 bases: TGTGCCAGCAGCGTAGCTCAGGGTACGGACACTGAAGCTTTCTTT.

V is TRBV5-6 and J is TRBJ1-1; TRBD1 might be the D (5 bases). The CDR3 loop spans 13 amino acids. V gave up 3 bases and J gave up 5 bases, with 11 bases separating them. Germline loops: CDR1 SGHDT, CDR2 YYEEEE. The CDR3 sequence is CASSSRGVTEAFF. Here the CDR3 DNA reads TGTGCCAGCAGCTCGCGGGGGGTTACTGAAGCTTTCTTT.

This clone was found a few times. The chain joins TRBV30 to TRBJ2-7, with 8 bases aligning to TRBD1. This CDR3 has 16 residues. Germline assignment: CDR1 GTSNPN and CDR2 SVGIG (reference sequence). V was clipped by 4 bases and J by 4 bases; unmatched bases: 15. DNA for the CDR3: TGTGCCTGGAAAAGGGGAGTACTCGACAGGGGTTACGAGCAGTACTTC. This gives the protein CAWKRGVLDRGYEQYF.

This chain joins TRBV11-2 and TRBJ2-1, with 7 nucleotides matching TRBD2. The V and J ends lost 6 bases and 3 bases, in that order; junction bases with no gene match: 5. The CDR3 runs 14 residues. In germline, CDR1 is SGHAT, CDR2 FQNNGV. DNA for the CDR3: TGTGCCAGCAGAAGGCGGGAGTTCTACAATGAGCAGTTCTTC. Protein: CASRRREFYNEQFF.

DNA for the CDR3: TGTGCCAGCAGCCCCGGGACAGGGGGCAAGAGGAACACTGAAGCTTTCTTT. Protein product: CASSPGTGGKRNTEAFF. The gene calls are TRBV11-3 and TRBJ1-1; 12 bases agree with TRBD1. The CDR3 covers 17 residues. J was trimmed by 1 base and V by 5 bases; bases with no gene match: 8. The germline V gene encodes CDR1 SGHNT and CDR2 YENEEA.

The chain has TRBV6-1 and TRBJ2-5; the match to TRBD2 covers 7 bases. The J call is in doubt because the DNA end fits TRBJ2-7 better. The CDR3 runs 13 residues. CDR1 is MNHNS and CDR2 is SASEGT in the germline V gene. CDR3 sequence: CASRPGGTYEQYF. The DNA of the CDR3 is TGTGCCAGCCGGCCCGGGGGGACCTACGAGCAGTACTTC.

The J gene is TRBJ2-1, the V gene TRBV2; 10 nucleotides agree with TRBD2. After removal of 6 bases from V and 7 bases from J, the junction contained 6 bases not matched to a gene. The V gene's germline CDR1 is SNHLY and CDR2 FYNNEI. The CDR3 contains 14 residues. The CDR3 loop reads CASSRGLAENEQFF. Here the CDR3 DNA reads TGTGCCAGCAGCCGCGGACTAGCGGAGAATGAGCAGTTCTTC.

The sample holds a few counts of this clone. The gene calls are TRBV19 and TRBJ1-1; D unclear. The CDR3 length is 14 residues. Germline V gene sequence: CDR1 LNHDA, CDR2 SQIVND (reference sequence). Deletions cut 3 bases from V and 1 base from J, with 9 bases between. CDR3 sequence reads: CASSIWPENTEAFF. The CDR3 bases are TGTGCCAGTAGTATTTGGCCTGAGAACACTGAAGCTTTCTTT.

The CDR3 sequence is CASSYSGTGGADTQYF. In DNA form, the CDR3 reads TGTGCCAGCAGTTACTCAGGGACAGGGGGCGCAGATACGCAGTATTTT. The V gene is TRBV6-6, the J gene TRBJ2-3; 12 bases are shared with TRBD1. The CDR3 contains 16 residues. From germline, CDR1 is MNHNY and CDR2 SVGAGI (reference sequence). V shed 0 bases, J shed 4 bases, and the junction held 2 bases outside the gene matches.

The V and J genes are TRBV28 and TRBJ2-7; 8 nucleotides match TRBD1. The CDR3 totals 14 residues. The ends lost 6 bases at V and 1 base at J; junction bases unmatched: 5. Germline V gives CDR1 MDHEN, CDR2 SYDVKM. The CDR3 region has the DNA TGTGCCAGCAGACAACAGGGGGGTTCCTACGAGCAGTACTTC. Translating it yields CASRQQGGSYEQYF. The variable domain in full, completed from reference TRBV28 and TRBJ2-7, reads DVKVTQSSRYLVKRTGEKVFLECVQDMDHENMFWYRQDPGLGLRLIYFSYDVKMKEKGDIPEGYSVSREKKERFSLILESASTNQTSMYLCASRQQGGSYEQYFGPGTRLTVT.

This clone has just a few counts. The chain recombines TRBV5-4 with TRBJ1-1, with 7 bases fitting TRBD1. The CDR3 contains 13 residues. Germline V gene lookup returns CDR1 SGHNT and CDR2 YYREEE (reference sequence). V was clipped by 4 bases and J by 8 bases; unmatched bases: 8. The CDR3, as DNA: TGTGCCAGCAGCATAGACAGGGATGGGGAAGCTTTCTTT. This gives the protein CASSIDRDGEAFF.

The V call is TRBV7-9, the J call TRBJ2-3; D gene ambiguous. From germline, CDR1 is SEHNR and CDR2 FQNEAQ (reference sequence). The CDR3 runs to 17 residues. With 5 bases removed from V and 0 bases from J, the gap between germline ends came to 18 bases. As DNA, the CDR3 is TGTGCCAGCAGCCCCCCCGGCGGAAACCCTAGCACAGATACGCAGTATTTT. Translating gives CASSPPGGNPSTDTQYF. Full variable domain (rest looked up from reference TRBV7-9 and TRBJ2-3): DTGVSQNPRHKITKRGQNVTFRCDPISEHNRLYWYRQTLGQGPEFLTYFQNEAQLEKSRLLSDRFSAERPKGSFSTLEIQRTEQGDSAMYLCASSPPGGNPSTDTQYFGPGTRLTVL.

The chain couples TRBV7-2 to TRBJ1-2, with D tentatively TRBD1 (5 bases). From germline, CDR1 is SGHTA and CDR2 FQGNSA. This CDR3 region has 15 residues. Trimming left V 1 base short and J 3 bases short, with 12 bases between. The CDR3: CASSLVAGGYYGYTF. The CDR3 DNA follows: TGTGCCAGCAGCTTAGTAGCCGGGGGTTACTATGGCTACACCTTC.